This TCR beta chain is from a study of Graves' ophthalmopathy and Graves' hyperthyroidism. Study-wide findings and caveats: Clonotypes were expanded in thyroid at above 0.001 frequency, and most also appeared in blood.

Researchers took RNA transcripts and amplified TCR beta CDR3 regions from them. Following a first-round RT-PCR that used HTBI primers, a second-round multiplex PCR was carried out. One entry per CDR3 protein results from TCRdb running MiXCR on the multiplex PCR reads. Of roughly 1.1 million distinct CDR3 sequences listed, about two fifths are singletons. This clonotype was counted at least ten times. What it recognizes is unknown. Hyperthyroidism patients were newly diagnosed, ill under 2 months, and aged 18 to 65 years. Orbital computed tomography, thyroid ultrasound, TRAb, serum thyroxine and clinical symptoms formed the basis of diagnosis. This CDR3 is 15 amino acids long. Trimming took off 4 bases at V and 2 bases at J, with 9 bases between the two ends. CDR1 is MGHRA and CDR2 is YSYEKL in the germline V gene.

This receptor was identified in an adult man with Graves' hyperthyroidism. The chain recombines TRBV4-1 with TRBJ2-6; D is perhaps TRBD1 or TRBD2 (6 bases each). The sequenced sample was peripheral blood or thyroid tissue (not recorded which). The CDR3 region has the DNA TGCGCCAGCAGCCCTCGGGGGCCTGGGGCCAACGTCCTGACTTTC. As protein: CASSPRGPGANVLTF.